This T cell receptor (beta chain) was identified during a study of siplizumab effects on memory and regulatory T cells. CDR1 and CDR2 (germline): SGHRS, YFSETQ. The CDR3 runs 16 residues. Trimming cost V 0 bases and J 4 bases; bases outside gene matches: 8. This clone has only a few counts. Its antigen is not identified. Study outcomes and limitations: The apparent diversity of naive T cells exceeded that of memory cells, and naive T cells seemed to make a major contribution to the alloresponse.

About 10^5 TCR templates were measured in each sample. Sequenced by immunoSEQ multiplex PCR; TCRdb stores in-frame clones only, minus some. Of roughly 93,000 clones listed, about 95% were seen once; the top ten hold 1% to 1.5%. This sequence joins TRBV5-1 and TRBJ2-7; 9 nucleotides line up with TRBD2. The sample consisted of non-Treg CD4+ T cells sorted from blood. The clonotype was recovered from a human donor in good health. CDR3 in amino acids: CASSLDAAGGPYEQYF. The CDR3 DNA follows: TGCGCCAGCAGCTTGGATGCCGCGGGAGGGCCGTACGAGCAGTACTTC.